Following are 32 T cell receptor beta chains from one sample sequenced in a study of Ad26.COV2.S vaccination and SARS-CoV-2 variants. Sequenced by immunoSEQ multiplex PCR; TCRdb stores in-frame clones only, minus some. Of about 400,000 clones in the sample, about four fifths were seen once. Treatment noted: approximately 18 received Ad26.COV2.S at low or high dose, single or two shots; several received placebo; per-sample allocation not given. Each sample was drawn 63 days after the first injection (of vaccine or placebo). The sequences come from peripheral blood, collected in a trial of Ad26.COV2.S vaccine versus placebo. All receptors come from a person between 18 and 65 years old who received the Ad26.COV2.S COVID-19 vaccine or a placebo.

The chain carries TRBV27 and TRBJ2-5; D assignment may be TRBD1 or TRBD2 (6 bases each). CDR1 is MNHEY and CDR2 is SMNVEV in the germline V gene (reference sequence). This CDR3 contains 14 residues. The V end lost 6 bases, the J end lost 4 bases, and 15 bases lay between the germline ends. The CDR3 is CASRSPGAGETQYF. The CDR3 DNA is TGTGCCAGCAGGTCCCCGGGGGCAGGAGAGACCCAGTACTTC.

This clone was recorded once. The chain links TRBV20-1 to TRBJ1-1; maybe TRBD1 (6 bases). V was clipped by 3 bases and J by 4 bases, with 21 bases between them. CDR3 length: 16 residues. The germline V gene has CDR1 DFQATT and CDR2 SNEGSKA (reference sequence). The CDR3 is CSASPATGAWGTEAFF. DNA of the CDR3: TGCAGTGCTAGTCCCGCTACGGGGGCCTGGGGCACTGAAGCTTTCTTT.

V gene TRBV7-6 combines with J gene TRBJ1-2, with TRBD1 matching 9 bases. The CDR3 is 15 amino acids. Germline CDR1 is SGHVS and CDR2 is FNYEAQ. Trimming at V came to 4 bases and at J to 6 bases, leaving 9 bases not matched to a gene. Here the CDR3 DNA reads TGTGCCAGCAGCTCTCCGGGACAGGGATCGAATGGCTACACCTTC. It translates to CASSSPGQGSNGYTF.

This clone came up once. The V call is TRBV9, the J call TRBJ2-3; D gene unclear. Germline lookup yields CDR1 SGDLS and CDR2 YYNGEE. The CDR3 covers 15 residues. Deletions cut 0 bases from V and 4 bases from J, with 12 bases between. Here the CDR3 DNA reads TGTGCCAGCAGCGTAGAAGGTTACGGTTCAGATACGCAGTATTTT. Protein product: CASSVEGYGSDTQYF. Drawing the rest from reference TRBV9 and TRBJ2-3, the complete variable domain is DSGVTQTPKHLITATGQRVTLRCSPRSGDLSVYWYQQSLDQGLQFLIQYYNGEERAKGNILERFSAQQFPDLHSELNLSSLELGDSALYFCASSVEGYGSDTQYFGPGTRLTVL.

The V gene is TRBV6-5, the J gene TRBJ2-7, with D possibly matching TRBD1 (5 bases). The CDR3 is 13 residues long. Per the germline V gene, CDR1 is MNHEY and CDR2 is SVGAGI. Trimming removed 7 bases at V and 0 bases at J, with 10 bases between. CDR3: CASTRRGSYEQYF. In DNA, the CDR3 is TGTGCCAGCACACGAAGGGGCTCCTACGAGCAGTACTTC.

The chain combines TRBV5-1 with TRBJ2-5; 13 nucleotides match TRBD2. The CDR3 sequence is 16 residues long. The V gene's germline CDR1 is SGHRS and CDR2 YFSETQ. The V gene end was trimmed by 4 bases and the J gene end by 5 bases; junction bases not matched to a gene: 8. Here the CDR3 DNA reads TGCGCCAGCAGCCTCCGACTAGCGGGAGGTGAGGAGACCCAGTACTTC. Translating gives CASSLRLAGGEETQYF.

The chain carries TRBV12-3 or TRBV12-4 and TRBJ1-1, with D possibly being TRBD1 (5 bases). Trimming cost V 1 base and J 8 bases, with 8 bases left between them. The CDR3 extends over 12 amino acids. In nucleotides, the CDR3 is TGTGCCAGCAGTTTAGAGGGGACCGAAGCTTTCTTT. This gives the protein CASSLEGTEAFF.

This clone was seen just once. The chain links TRBV19 to TRBJ1-1, with 7 bases that match TRBD1. The CDR3 contains 14 residues. Germline CDR1 reads LNHDA; CDR2 reads SQIVND (reference sequence). Trimming took 4 bases from V and 8 from J; bases not matched to a gene: 10. The CDR3 loop is CASSKRTGSSEAFF. Here the CDR3 DNA reads TGTGCCAGTAGTAAGAGGACAGGCTCATCCGAAGCTTTCTTT.

This clone has just one count. The chain employs TRBV18 and TRBJ1-1; D might be TRBD1 (5 bases). The CDR3 has 15 residues. Looked up from germline, CDR1 is KGHSH and CDR2 is LQKENI. V gave up 3 bases and J gave up 0 bases, with 11 bases separating them. The CDR3 spells CASSPPWGMNTEAFF. The CDR3 region has the DNA TGTGCCAGCTCACCCCCATGGGGGATGAACACTGAAGCTTTCTTT.

This clone was detected once. The chain employs TRBV10-3 and TRBJ1-1; 7 bases map to TRBD1. CDR3 length: 13 amino acids. Losses at the gene ends were 6 bases for V and 5 bases for J; bases not matched to a gene: 6. Germline V CDR1 and CDR2: ENHRY, SYGVKD. CDR3 region: CAISGQEWTEAFF. In DNA form, the CDR3 reads TGTGCCATCAGCGGACAGGAATGGACTGAAGCTTTCTTT.

The rearrangement uses TRBV4-1 and TRBJ2-2; maybe TRBD2 (5 bases). V lost 4 bases, J lost 1 base, and 13 bases lay in between. The CDR3 is made up of 16 amino acids. CDR1 and CDR2 (germline): MGHRA, YSYEKL. Here the CDR3 reads CASSPRQDLNTGELFF. The CDR3 region has the DNA TGCGCCAGCAGCCCTCGGCAGGACTTGAACACCGGGGAGCTGTTTTTT.

As for this clone: This sample also contains other DNA sequences that code for the same CDR3. The chain uses TRBV5-1 and TRBJ2-3; the D is unclear. The V gene lost 0 bases and the J gene lost 2 bases, with 7 bases spanning the gap. CDR1 is SGHRS, CDR2 YFSETQ, per germline. The CDR3 is made up of 14 amino acids. DNA for the CDR3: TGCGCCAGCAGCTTGGCCGGCGCCACAGATACGCAGTATTTT. It is translated as CASSLAGATDTQYF.

The CDR3 bases are TGTGCCAGCAGTGAAGGGACCAGGGGGCGCCGGACAGATACGCAGTATTTT. It specifies CASSEGTRGRRTDTQYF. This rearrangement joins TRBV25-1 to TRBJ2-3; TRBD1 aligns across 8 bases. V trimming: 2 bases; J trimming: 3 bases; junction bases outside the gene matches: 10. Looked up from germline, CDR1 is MGHDK and CDR2 is SYGVNS. There are 17 residues in the CDR3.

This clone was detected only a few times. This chain uses TRBV6-6 with TRBJ2-7; tentatively, D is TRBD1 (6 bases). This CDR3 has 12 residues. The ends were cut back, 7 bases at V and 7 bases at J, with 14 bases in the middle. Germline V CDR1 and CDR2: MNHNY, SVGAGI (reference sequence). The CDR3 loop is CASMDRGMEQYF. DNA of the CDR3: TGTGCCAGCATGGACAGAGGGATGGAGCAGTACTTC.

The CDR3 sequence is CASSQALLPKETQYF. The CDR3 DNA reads as TGTGCCAGCAGCCAAGCCCTACTCCCGAAAGAGACCCAGTACTTC. This sequence joins TRBV3-1 (or the pseudogene TRBV3-2) and TRBJ2-5; the D is unclear. In germline, CDR1 is LGHDT, CDR2 YNNKEL (reference sequence). V gave up 1 base and J gave up 3 bases, with 12 bases separating them. The CDR3 is 15 residues long.

The rearrangement joins TRBV18 to TRBJ2-1; D tentatively reads TRBD1 or TRBD2 (5 bases each). Trimming pared 3 bases from V and 8 bases from J, leaving 20 bases between. This CDR3 region has 16 residues. The germline gives CDR1 KGHSH, CDR2 LQKENI. The CDR3 protein is CASSPGWGRRGDEQFF. The CDR3 DNA reads as TGTGCCAGCTCACCGGGGTGGGGCAGGCGAGGGGATGAGCAGTTCTTC.

This chain joins TRBV7-9 and TRBJ1-2; 7 bases map to TRBD1. CDR1 SEHNR and CDR2 FQNEAQ come from the germline V gene (reference sequence). The CDR3 totals 14 residues. V was clipped by 5 bases and J by 6 bases; unmatched bases: 9. The CDR3 region has the DNA TGTGCCAGCAGCCGTGGGACAGAAGTAGATGGCTACACCTTC. Its protein product is CASSRGTEVDGYTF.

The chain links TRBV30 to TRBJ2-3; 7 nucleotides agree with TRBD2. V trimming: 4 bases; J trimming: 4 bases; junction bases outside the gene matches: 14. CDR1 GTSNPN and CDR2 SVGIG come from the germline V gene (reference sequence). The CDR3 spans 16 residues. The CDR3 region is CAWTMGGHGWADTQYF. The CDR3 DNA follows: TGTGCCTGGACGATGGGAGGGCACGGTTGGGCAGATACGCAGTATTTT.

The CDR3 DNA is TGTGCCAGTAGTTTCAGACAGGGACAATACGAGCAGTACTTC. This translates into CASSFRQGQYEQYF. The J gene is TRBJ2-7, the V gene TRBV19; the match to TRBD1 covers 7 bases. CDR3 length: 14 amino acids. CDR1 is LNHDA, CDR2 SQIVND, per germline (reference sequence). Trimming removed 5 bases from V and 4 bases from J; junction bases left unmatched: 8. The complete variable domain, with remaining parts taken from reference TRBV19 and TRBJ2-7, reads DGGITQSPKYLFRKEGQNVTLSCEQNLNHDAMYWYRQDPGQGLRLIYYSQIVNDFQKGDIAEGYSVSREKKESFPLTVTSAQKNPTAFYLCASSFRQGQYEQYFGPGTRLTVT.

In DNA form, the CDR3 reads TGTGCCAGCAGCTTCTTCGGTCTGAACACTGAAGCTTTCTTT. Its protein is CASSFFGLNTEAFF. The J gene is TRBJ1-1, the V gene TRBV13; unclear D gene. The CDR3 contains 14 residues. Trimming shortened V by 3 bases and J by 0 bases, and 8 bases separated the two germline ends. Germline CDR1 is PRHDT and CDR2 is FYEKMQ (reference sequence).

This sequence joins TRBV5-4 and TRBJ2-3, with 12 bases matching TRBD2. The CDR3 has 19 residues. Trimming took 0 bases from V and 4 from J; bases not matched to a gene: 12. CDR1 is SGHNT, CDR2 YYREEE, per germline (reference sequence). CDR3 nucleotides: TGTGCCAGCAGCTTGGTTCGTCTAGCGGGAGGGCAGATCTCAGATACGCAGTATTTT. Protein sequence: CASSLVRLAGGQISDTQYF.

The rearrangement joins TRBV19 to TRBJ1-2; TRBD1 matches at 11 bases. V shed 5 bases, J shed 8 bases, and the junction held 4 bases outside the gene matches. Germline V gene lookup returns CDR1 LNHDA and CDR2 SQIVND (reference sequence). The CDR3 spans 13 residues. CDR3 bases: TGTGCCAGTAGTCCGGACAGGGGGCACGGCTACACCTTC. Its translation is CASSPDRGHGYTF.

This clone occurred once. The chain has TRBV9 and TRBJ2-3; TRBD2 might be the D (6 bases). In germline, CDR1 is SGDLS, CDR2 YYNGEE. The V gene lost 0 bases and the J gene lost 1 base, with 9 bases spanning the gap. CDR3 length: 15 amino acids. CDR3 sequence reads: CASSVEPSGTDTQYF. In DNA form, the CDR3 reads TGTGCCAGCAGCGTAGAGCCTAGCGGCACAGATACGCAGTATTTT.

This clone was counted between two and nine times. The CDR3 region is CASSLRWIYPPQHF. CDR3 DNA sequence: TGTGCCAGTAGTCTTCGCTGGATCTACCCGCCCCAGCATTTT. The J gene is TRBJ1-5, the V gene TRBV19; no definite D call. The V end was cut by 5 bases, the J end by 9 bases, with 17 bases between. Looked up from germline, CDR1 is LNHDA and CDR2 is SQIVND (reference sequence). The CDR3 totals 14 residues.

The CDR3 bases are TGTGCCAGCAGCCCGATGACAGAGTTAAGCGAAAAACTGTTTTTT. It specifies CASSPMTELSEKLFF. The chain joins TRBV27 to TRBJ1-4, with D possibly TRBD1 on 5 matching bases. Germline loops: CDR1 MNHEY, CDR2 SMNVEV (reference sequence). Trimming stripped 6 bases from V and 8 bases from J, with 19 bases between. There are 15 residues in the CDR3.

This chain links TRBV5-6 with TRBJ2-7, with D maybe TRBD1 (6 bases). V was clipped by 0 bases and J by 3 bases, with 13 bases between them. CDR1 is SGHDT, CDR2 YYEEEE, per germline. This CDR3 is 15 amino acids long. The CDR3 spells CASSLARTDLYEQYF. CDR3 coding DNA: TGTGCCAGCAGCTTGGCTCGGACAGACCTCTACGAGCAGTACTTC.

The V call is TRBV6-5, the J call TRBJ2-4; 9 nucleotides match TRBD1. This CDR3 region has 16 residues. With V trimmed by 4 bases and J by 2 bases, 6 bases remained unmatched. Germline-derived CDR1 and CDR2 are MNHEY and SVGAGI. CDR3 nucleotide sequence: TGTGCCAGCAGTTTAGCCGGGACAGGGACCAAAAACATTCAGTACTTC. It specifies CASSLAGTGTKNIQYF.

The gene calls are TRBV4-1 and TRBJ1-6, with 9 bases matching TRBD1. The CDR3 has 16 residues. Trimming removed 2 bases from V and 7 bases from J; junction bases left unmatched: 6. The germline CDR1 and CDR2 sequences are MGHRA and YSYEKL. Here the CDR3 reads CASSQFTGGLNSPLHF. CDR3 sequence (DNA): TGCGCCAGCAGCCAATTCACAGGGGGCCTAAATTCACCCCTCCACTTT.

V is TRBV9 and J is TRBJ2-2; 13 nucleotides line up with TRBD2. Trimming cost V 3 bases and J 6 bases; bases outside gene matches: 5. The V gene's germline CDR1 is SGDLS and CDR2 YYNGEE. This CDR3 spans 16 amino acids. The CDR3 loop is CASSGGLAGVAGELFF. The CDR3 DNA reads as TGTGCCAGCAGCGGCGGACTAGCGGGAGTAGCCGGGGAGCTGTTTTTT.

V usage is TRBV5-1 and J usage is TRBJ1-2; 8 nucleotides agree with TRBD1. The V gene's germline CDR1 is SGHRS and CDR2 YFSETQ. This CDR3 is built from 14 residues. The trim removed 4 bases at V and 6 bases at J, leaving 8 bases unmatched. In nucleotides, the CDR3 is TGCGCCAGCAGCAGGACAGGGTACGAGAATGGCTACACCTTC. Protein: CASSRTGYENGYTF.

The CDR3 here is CASSNSRRQGYGYTF. The CDR3 DNA is TGTGCCAGCAGTAATAGCCGGAGGCAGGGATATGGCTACACCTTC. This chain uses TRBV7-9 with TRBJ1-2; a weak D match, TRBD1 (5 bases). The germline V and J ends were trimmed by 6 bases and 5 bases, with 19 bases remaining between them. Germline loops: CDR1 SEHNR, CDR2 FQNEAQ (reference sequence). This CDR3 comprises 15 residues.

V is TRBV7-9 and J is TRBJ1-1; D ambiguous. The germline V gene encodes CDR1 SEHNR and CDR2 FQNEAQ (reference sequence). The CDR3 spans 15 residues. With 1 base removed from V and 0 bases from J, the gap between germline ends came to 9 bases. The CDR3 region is CASSLGATMNTEAFF. The CDR3 nucleotides are TGTGCCAGCAGCTTAGGGGCAACAATGAACACTGAAGCTTTCTTT.